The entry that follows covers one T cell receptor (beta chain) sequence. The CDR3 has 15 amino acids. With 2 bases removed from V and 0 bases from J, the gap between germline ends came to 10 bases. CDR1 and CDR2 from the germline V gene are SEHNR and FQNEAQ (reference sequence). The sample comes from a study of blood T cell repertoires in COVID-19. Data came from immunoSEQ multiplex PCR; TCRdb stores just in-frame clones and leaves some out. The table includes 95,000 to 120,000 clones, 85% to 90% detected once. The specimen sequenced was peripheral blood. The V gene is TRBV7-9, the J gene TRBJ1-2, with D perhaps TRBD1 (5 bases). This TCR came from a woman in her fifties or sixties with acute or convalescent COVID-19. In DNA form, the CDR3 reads TGTGCCAGCAGCTTATTAACGGGGGCTAACTATGGCTACACCTTC. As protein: CASSLLTGANYGYTF.